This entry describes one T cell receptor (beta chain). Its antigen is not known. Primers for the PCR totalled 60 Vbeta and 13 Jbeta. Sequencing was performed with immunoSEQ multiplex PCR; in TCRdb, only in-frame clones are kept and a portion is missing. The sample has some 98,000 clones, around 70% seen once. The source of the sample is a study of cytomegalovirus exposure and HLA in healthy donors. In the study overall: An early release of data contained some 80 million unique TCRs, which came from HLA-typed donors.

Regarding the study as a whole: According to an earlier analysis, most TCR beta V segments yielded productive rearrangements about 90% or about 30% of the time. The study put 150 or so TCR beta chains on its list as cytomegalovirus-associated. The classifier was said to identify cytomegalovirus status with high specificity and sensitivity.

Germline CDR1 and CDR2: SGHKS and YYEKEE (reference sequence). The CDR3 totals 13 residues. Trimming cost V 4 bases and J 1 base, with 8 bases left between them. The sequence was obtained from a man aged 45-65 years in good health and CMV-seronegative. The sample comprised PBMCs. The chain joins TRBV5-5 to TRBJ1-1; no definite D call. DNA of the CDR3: TGTGCCAGCAGCCGAACAGAGAACACTGAAGCTTTCTTT. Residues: CASSRTENTEAFF.